The next 28 T cell receptor beta chains were all read from a single sample in a study of human T cells and chemical hapten exposure. Unseparated into fractions, whole blood served as the source from which total RNA was extracted. The study used a library that attached unique molecular identifiers to individual cDNA molecules. TCRdb itself ran the reads through MiXCR, one entry per CDR3 protein. The sample consists of around 120,000 distinct CDR3 sequences, around 8.5% of them appearing once. The specimen sequenced was whole blood. These TCRs come from a human donor in good health. Some clones in this sample may be carry-over from other donors' samples.

V is TRBV28 and J is TRBJ2-1; either TRBD1 or TRBD2 may supply D (6 bases each). The CDR3 loop spans 14 amino acids. Trimming stripped 7 bases from V and 4 bases from J, with 14 bases between. Germline assignment: CDR1 MDHEN and CDR2 SYDVKM. DNA of the CDR3: TGTGCCAGCAAAGACGGGGGCCATTACAATGAGCAGTTCTTC. This gives the protein CASKDGGHYNEQFF.

This clonotype was found a few times. This rearrangement joins TRBV5-1 to TRBJ1-1, with TRBD1 matching 7 bases. Germline V gives CDR1 SGHRS, CDR2 YFSETQ. The V gene end was trimmed by 3 bases and the J gene end by 3 bases; junction bases not matched to a gene: 14. The CDR3 is made up of 17 amino acids. The CDR3 region has the DNA TGCGCCAGCAGCTCCGCGCCGGGTAGACAGGGCCACACTGAAGCTTTCTTT. Protein product: CASSSAPGRQGHTEAFF.

The rearrangement uses TRBV5-5 and TRBJ2-5; the D gene is possibly TRBD2 (6 bases). CDR3 size: 17 residues. Trimming shortened V by 1 base and J by 1 base, and 17 bases separated the two germline ends. Germline V gene data show CDR1 as SGHKS and CDR2 as YYEKEE (reference sequence). In DNA form, the CDR3 reads TGTGCCAGCAGCTTGTCCTGGCCGGGGGTAAGCCAAGAGACCCAGTACTTC. Translation: CASSLSWPGVSQETQYF.

The J gene is TRBJ2-3, the V gene TRBV7-9; D not certain. This CDR3 is 13 amino acids long. Germline CDR1 reads SEHNR; CDR2 reads FQNEAQ (reference sequence). V was shortened by 0 bases and J by 2 bases, with 3 bases between the two germline ends. The CDR3 loop reads CASSLAATDTQYF. The CDR3 DNA reads TGTGCCAGCAGCTTAGCCGCCACAGATACGCAGTATTTT.

This clonotype was picked up a small number of times. The chain carries TRBV7-6 and TRBJ2-7; maybe TRBD1 (5 bases). CDR1 and CDR2 (germline): SGHVS, FNYEAQ. This CDR3 contains 14 residues. The V and J ends lost 1 base and 0 bases respectively, with 7 bases between them. The CDR3 reads CASSLGGNSYEQYF. CDR3 nucleotides: TGTGCCAGCAGCTTAGGGGGCAACTCCTACGAGCAGTACTTC.

Concerning this clonotype: A clone one base away is much larger, so this may be a read error. The gene calls are TRBV6-5 and TRBJ1-2, with D possibly TRBD1 on 6 matching bases. Germline CDR1 is MNHEY and CDR2 is SVGAGI. This CDR3 spans 15 amino acids. The CDR3 DNA sequence: TGTGCCAGCAGTTACTCGACAGGACCTACATATGGCTACGCCTTC. It codes for CASSYSTGPTYGYAF.

The chain joins TRBV19 to TRBJ2-3, with D perhaps matching TRBD1 or TRBD2 (5 bases each). The germline gives CDR1 LNHDA, CDR2 SQIVND (reference sequence). V was trimmed by 0 bases and J by 0 bases, leaving 13 bases between them. CDR3 length equals 17 residues. This CDR3 reads CASSIDSGASSTDTQYF. In DNA, the CDR3 is TGTGCCAGTAGTATAGATTCCGGGGCTTCTAGCACAGATACGCAGTATTTT.

This clonotype was seen many times. This sequence joins TRBV29-1 and TRBJ1-3; no clear D. Germline V gene data show CDR1 as SQVTM and CDR2 as ANQGSEA. The CDR3 runs 13 residues. Trimming stripped 4 bases from V and 0 bases from J, with 7 bases between. CDR3 in amino acids: CSVARSSGNTIYF. The CDR3 nucleotides are TGCAGCGTTGCTCGGAGCTCTGGAAACACCATATATTTT.

Ten or more counts support this clonotype. V and J are TRBV20-1 and TRBJ2-7; no clear D gene. The V and J ends lost 7 bases and 3 bases respectively, with 10 bases between them. The CDR3 extends over 11 amino acids. Germline CDR1 and CDR2: DFQATT and SNEGSKA (reference sequence). The CDR3 loop is CSGDSVYEQYF. DNA of the CDR3: TGCAGTGGCGACTCTGTCTACGAGCAGTACTTC.

This clonotype showed up many times. The V gene is TRBV5-1, the J gene TRBJ2-1, with 7 bases identical to TRBD1. V shed 1 base, J shed 2 bases, and the junction held 3 bases outside the gene matches. Looked up from germline, CDR1 is SGHRS and CDR2 is YFSETQ. The CDR3 extends over 15 amino acids. CDR3: CASSLLQGAYNEQFF. CDR3 nucleotide sequence: TGCGCCAGCAGCTTGCTCCAGGGGGCCTACAATGAGCAGTTCTTC.

This clonotype was found many times. This rearrangement joins TRBV29-1 to TRBJ2-5; 10 positions match TRBD1. The CDR3 sequence is 15 residues long. Germline trimming cut 7 bases from V and 5 bases from J; bases unmatched to any gene: 13. Germline CDR1 SQVTM, CDR2 ANQGSEA. The CDR3 here is CSAPVGGQGRETQYF. Here the CDR3 DNA reads TGCAGCGCCCCCGTCGGGGGACAGGGGCGGGAGACCCAGTACTTC.

This clonotype occurred many times. The chain is built from TRBV28 and TRBJ1-5, with 9 nucleotides matching TRBD1. The V and J ends lost 5 bases and 1 base, in that order; junction bases with no gene match: 6. CDR1 is MDHEN and CDR2 is SYDVKM in the germline V gene. This CDR3 is 16 amino acids long. The CDR3 spells CASSPGTGISNQPQHF. The CDR3, as DNA: TGTGCCAGCAGTCCCGGGACAGGGATCAGCAATCAGCCCCAGCATTTT.

The chain joins TRBV9 to TRBJ2-3, with 10 bases identical to TRBD2. V trimming: 0 bases; J trimming: 4 bases; junction bases outside the gene matches: 5. CDR1 is SGDLS, CDR2 YYNGEE, per germline. The CDR3 has 16 residues. DNA for the CDR3: TGTGCCAGCAGCGTAGGACTAGCGGGCAGCGCAGATACGCAGTATTTT. It yields the protein CASSVGLAGSADTQYF.

CDR3 sequence: CASSYRLEAGEQYF. Here the CDR3 DNA reads TGCGCCAGCAGTTACCGACTAGAAGCCGGCGAGCAGTACTTC. The genes are TRBV5-1 and TRBJ2-7; the D gene is possibly TRBD2 (6 bases). The V gene lost 5 bases and the J gene lost 6 bases, with 18 bases spanning the gap. The CDR3 covers 14 residues. Per the germline V gene, CDR1 is SGHRS and CDR2 is YFSETQ. Using reference TRBV5-1 and TRBJ2-7 for the parts outside the CDR3, the full variable domain is KAGVTQTPRYLIKTRGQQVTLSCSPISGHRSVSWYQQTPGQGLQFLFEYFSETQRNKGNFPGRFSGRQFSNSRSEMNVSTLELGDSALYLCASSYRLEAGEQYFGPGTRLTVT.

On this clonotype itself: Given a much more abundant clone one base away, this may be a read error. The chain carries TRBV7-2 and TRBJ2-2; D is possibly TRBD1 (5 bases). In germline, CDR1 is SGHTA, CDR2 FQGNSA. This CDR3 is 14 amino acids long. The CDR3 spells CPDGKFREAGELFF. CDR3 bases: TGTCCCGATGGAAAGTTCAGGGAAGCCGGGGAGCTGTTTTTT.

V and J are TRBV12-3 or TRBV12-4 and TRBJ2-3, with a tentative D call TRBD2 (6 bases). Trimming took off 6 bases at V and 2 bases at J, with 15 bases between the two ends. There are 15 residues in the CDR3. In DNA form, the CDR3 reads TGTGCCAGCAGAGTGTTACTAGCCGACACAGATACGCAGTATTTT. It is translated as CASRVLLADTDTQYF.

This clonotype was seen a handful of times. The chain carries TRBV12-5 and TRBJ2-1, with D uncertain. This CDR3 has 13 amino acids. Germline V gives CDR1 LGHNT, CDR2 FRNRAP. Between the trimmed V and J ends, which lost 4 bases and 8 bases, there was a span of 12 bases. In DNA form, the CDR3 reads TGTGCTAGTGGTTGGGCCGGTATAGATGAGCAGTTCTTC. Translated, it gives CASGWAGIDEQFF.

There are many counts of this clonotype. This CDR3 reads CSARDSQLSYNEQFF. Here the CDR3 DNA reads TGCAGTGCTAGAGATTCCCAGCTTTCCTACAATGAGCAGTTCTTC. This sequence joins TRBV20-1 and TRBJ2-1; unclear D gene. Between the trimmed V and J ends, which lost 0 bases and 1 base, there was a span of 10 bases. Germline V gene lookup returns CDR1 DFQATT and CDR2 SNEGSKA (reference sequence). This CDR3 contains 15 residues.

In its sample, this clonotype was seen many times. V gene TRBV12-3 or TRBV12-4 combines with J gene TRBJ2-2, with a tentative D call TRBD2 (5 bases). This CDR3 has 16 amino acids. With 5 bases removed from V and 5 bases from J, the gap between germline ends came to 18 bases. CDR3 nucleotide sequence: TGTGCCAGCAGTGGCTTAGCGAGGTCGACTACCGGGGAGCTGTTTTTT. This encodes CASSGLARSTTGELFF.

The CDR3 coding sequence is TGTGCTAGTGGCTCCCCCATCGGGGGCAACAGGGAAGCTTTCTTT. This sequence encodes CASGSPIGGNREAFF. The chain carries TRBV12-5 and TRBJ1-1, with D tentatively TRBD1 (6 bases). V dropped 6 bases and J dropped 8 bases, with 22 bases sitting between them. The CDR3 has 15 residues. Germline V lookup: CDR1 LGHNT, CDR2 FRNRAP.

This clonotype was seen a few times. The chain joins TRBV12-3 or TRBV12-4 to TRBJ2-5, with D uncertain. The V gene lost 3 bases and the J gene lost 6 bases, with 5 bases spanning the gap. The CDR3 is 11 amino acids. The CDR3 here is CASSFAQTQYF. The CDR3 DNA is TGTGCCAGCAGTTTTGCACAGACCCAGTACTTC.

This clonotype was seen more than once but under ten times. This rearrangement joins TRBV7-9 to TRBJ2-3; 9 bases map to TRBD1. Germline assignment: CDR1 SEHNR and CDR2 FQNEAQ (reference sequence). The CDR3 has 15 residues. Unmatched junction bases numbered 3, after V lost 5 bases and J lost 0 bases. This CDR3 reads CASSTDRGSTDTQYF. CDR3 DNA sequence: TGTGCCAGCAGCACTGACAGGGGGAGCACAGATACGCAGTATTTT.

The gene calls are TRBV15 and TRBJ2-7; 10 nucleotides line up with TRBD1. J gave up 5 bases and V 1 base, and 2 bases lay outside the gene matches. The CDR3 runs to 14 residues. The germline V gene encodes CDR1 LNHNV and CDR2 YYDKDF (reference sequence). Here the CDR3 DNA reads TGTGCCACCAGCAGAGGACAGGGGGCCCACGAGCAGTACTTC. Its protein product is CATSRGQGAHEQYF.

In this sample, this clonotype turned up a few times. V is TRBV10-3 and J is TRBJ2-3; the D is unclear. Germline CDR1 reads ENHRY; CDR2 reads SYGVKD. The length of the CDR3 is 14 residues. Trimming removed 0 bases at V and 2 bases at J, with 6 bases between. The DNA of the CDR3 is TGTGCCATCAGTGAGTCGGGTCCCACAGATACGCAGTATTTT. This translates into CAISESGPTDTQYF.

This clonotype was found a few times. The chain couples TRBV12-3 or TRBV12-4 to TRBJ2-5; no reliable D call. CDR3 length: 14 residues. V was cut by 3 bases and J by 0 bases, with 8 bases left in between. The CDR3 sequence: CASSFGRYQETQYF. In DNA form, the CDR3 reads TGTGCCAGCAGTTTCGGACGGTACCAAGAGACCCAGTACTTC.

This clonotype showed up many times. This rearrangement joins TRBV30 to TRBJ2-7, with TRBD2 matching 10 bases. The V gene's germline CDR1 is GTSNPN and CDR2 SVGIG (reference sequence). V trimming: 4 bases; J trimming: 7 bases; junction bases outside the gene matches: 7. This CDR3 comprises 13 residues. CDR3 region: CAWNHSGRREQYF. CDR3 in DNA: TGTGCCTGGAACCATAGCGGGAGGAGGGAGCAGTACTTC. Looking up the rest from reference TRBV30 and TRBJ2-7 gives the full variable domain: SQTIHQWPATLVQPVGSPLSLECTVEGTSNPNLYWYRQAAGRGLQLLFYSVGIGQISSEVPQNLSASRPQDRQFILSSKKLLLSDSGFYLCAWNHSGRREQYFGPGTRLTVT.

The CDR3 DNA follows: TGCGCCAGCAGCGTGACAGGGGCCCCGAACACTGAAGCTTTCTTT. Protein: CASSVTGAPNTEAFF. The J gene is TRBJ1-1, the V gene TRBV5-1; 8 bases agree with TRBD1. The V segment lost 4 bases and the J segment 1 base; nucleotides outside the gene matches: 6. Germline V gives CDR1 SGHRS, CDR2 YFSETQ. The CDR3 has 15 amino acids.

This clonotype was recorded many times. The rearrangement links TRBV14 to TRBJ1-1; 7 positions agree with TRBD1. The CDR3 sequence is 17 residues long. The ends lost 1 base at V and 0 bases at J; junction bases unmatched: 8. Germline lookup yields CDR1 SGHDN and CDR2 FVKESK. DNA of the CDR3: TGTGCCAGCAGCCAAGCGACGACAGGGACTCTGAACACTGAAGCTTTCTTT. Its protein product is CASSQATTGTLNTEAFF.